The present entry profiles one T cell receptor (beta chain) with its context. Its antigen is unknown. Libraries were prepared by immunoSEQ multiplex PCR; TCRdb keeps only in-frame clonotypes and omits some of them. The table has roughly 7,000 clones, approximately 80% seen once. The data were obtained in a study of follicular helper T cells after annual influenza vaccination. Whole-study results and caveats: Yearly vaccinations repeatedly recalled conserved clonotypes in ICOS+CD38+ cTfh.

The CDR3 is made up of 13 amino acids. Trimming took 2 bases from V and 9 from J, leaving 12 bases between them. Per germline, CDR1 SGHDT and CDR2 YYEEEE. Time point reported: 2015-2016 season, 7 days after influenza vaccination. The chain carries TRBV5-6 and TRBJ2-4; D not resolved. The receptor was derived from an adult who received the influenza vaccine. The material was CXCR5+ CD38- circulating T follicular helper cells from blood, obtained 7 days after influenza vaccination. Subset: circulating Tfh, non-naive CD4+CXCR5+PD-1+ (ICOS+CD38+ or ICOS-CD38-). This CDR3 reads CASSFPPRAIQYF. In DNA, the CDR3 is TGTGCCAGCAGCTTCCCCCCCCGAGCCATTCAGTACTTC.